This T cell receptor beta chain was recorded in a study of blood T cells in healthy people across ages. The second PCR ran roughly 7 to 12 cycles with a sample-barcoded 5' primer and J-beta primers. TCRdb used MiXCR to reprocess the 5' RACE reads, holding one entry per CDR3 protein. The sample has roughly 1,800,000 distinct CDR3 sequences; roughly 52% are singletons. This clonotype was seen only a few times. A far bigger clonotype differs at one base, so this is likely a read error. Germline CDR1 and CDR2: LNHNV and YYDKDF (reference sequence). The CDR3 loop spans 12 amino acids. This TCR came from a woman aged 40 to 50 in good health. The chain couples TRBV15 to TRBJ2-4; perhaps TRBD1 as D (5 bases). Matching the DNA end better, TRBJ2-5 makes the J call doubtful. The sample was blood. The CDR3, as DNA: TGTGCCACCAGCCAGGGTGGGGAGACCCAGTACTTC. Its protein is CATSQGGETQYF.